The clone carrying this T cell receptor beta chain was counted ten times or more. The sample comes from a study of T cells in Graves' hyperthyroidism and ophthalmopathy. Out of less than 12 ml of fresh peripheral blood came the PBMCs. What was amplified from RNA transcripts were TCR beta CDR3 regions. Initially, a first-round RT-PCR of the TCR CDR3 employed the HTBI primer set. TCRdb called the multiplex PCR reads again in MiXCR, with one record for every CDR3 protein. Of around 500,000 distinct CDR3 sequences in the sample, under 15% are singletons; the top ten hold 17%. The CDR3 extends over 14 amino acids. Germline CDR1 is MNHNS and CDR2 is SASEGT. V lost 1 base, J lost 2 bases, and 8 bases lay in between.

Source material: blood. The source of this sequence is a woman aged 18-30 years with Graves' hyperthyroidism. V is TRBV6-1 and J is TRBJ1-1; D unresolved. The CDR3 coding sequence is TGTGCCAGCAGTGAAGTTCGGGGTAACACTGAAGCTTTCTTT. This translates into CASSEVRGNTEAFF.